This TCR beta chain was captured in a study of blood T cell repertoires in COVID-19. V shed 5 bases, J shed 4 bases, and the junction held 7 bases outside the gene matches. The CDR3 runs to 14 residues. Germline values: CDR1 MNHEY, CDR2 SMNVEV (reference sequence). The method was immunoSEQ multiplex PCR; TCRdb's version includes in-frame clones alone and lacks a portion of them. The sample holds some 67,000 clones, around 85% seen once. The sequenced sample was peripheral blood. The chain couples TRBV27 to TRBJ1-2, with 7 bases matching TRBD1. The source of this sequence is a woman older than 75 with acute or convalescent COVID-19. Here the CDR3 reads CASSQGGTAYGYTF. DNA for the CDR3: TGTGCCAGCAGTCAGGGCGGGACAGCCTATGGCTACACCTTC.